This T cell receptor (beta chain) was documented in a study of control samples from healthy donors and cancer patients. TCRdb keeps only in-frame clones here, not all; method: immunoSEQ multiplex PCR. Seen here are 95,000 to 150,000 clones, more than 70% observed once, and the top ten hold around 40%. The V and J ends lost 2 bases and 7 bases, in that order; junction bases with no gene match: 6. CDR3 length: 16 residues. CDR1 and CDR2 (germline): MNHEY, SVGAGI. The clonotype was recovered from a man aged 50-60 years in good health. Sequencing was performed on blood. The V call is TRBV6-5, the J call TRBJ2-2; 11 nucleotides line up with TRBD2. The CDR3 loop is CASSYRLAGMSGELFF. CDR3 sequence (DNA): TGTGCCAGCAGTTACCGACTAGCGGGGATGAGCGGGGAGCTGTTTTTT.